The present T cell receptor beta chain was sequenced within a study of cytomegalovirus exposure and HLA in healthy donors. General study results and limits: In a later analysis, several top co-occurrence clusters appeared linked to parvovirus B19, influenza, CMV and Epstein-Barr virus. Later genetic work tied a missense DCLRE1C variant to beta-chain V and J trimming. According to an earlier analysis, most TCR beta V segments yielded productive rearrangements about 90% or about 30% of the time.

The primer mix had 60 Vbeta and 13 Jbeta primers. The protocol was immunoSEQ multiplex PCR, while the TCRdb copy is restricted to in-frame clones and leaves out a portion. The repertoire shows about 120,000 clones; the top ten hold around 4%. The CDR3 is made up of 12 amino acids. The V gene's germline CDR1 is MNHEY and CDR2 SVGAGI. V lost 6 bases to trimming and J lost 6 bases, with 9 bases between them. As regards this clone: What it recognizes is unknown.

The sample was PBMCs. The TCR originated in a man aged 18 to 29 in good health and CMV-seronegative. This chain joins TRBV6-5 and TRBJ1-3, with TRBD1 as a possible D gene (5 bases). CDR3: CASSQGENTIYF. The CDR3 nucleotides are TGTGCCAGCAGCCAAGGGGAAAACACCATATATTTT.